A single T cell receptor (beta chain) is shown here with its context. Original methodology: Amplification of reference gene primers provided the estimated nucleated cell counts. Measured with immunoSEQ multiplex PCR; TCRdb has only the in-frame clones, and not every one. V and J calls and clone size are as listed in that table; D and trimming were resolved from the DNA. The sample lists approximately 91,000 clones; about 80% were seen once. This entry belongs to a study of blood T cell repertoires in COVID-19. Study-level background: The United States, Italy and Spain supplied acute and convalescent COVID-19 samples. From T cells, B-cell-depleted T cells, or PBMCs came the material, which was cDNA or gDNA.

Germline CDR1 is MDHEN and CDR2 is SYDVKM. Trimming cost V 6 bases and J 3 bases; bases outside gene matches: 11. The CDR3 has 15 amino acids. The V gene is TRBV28, the J gene TRBJ2-7; the match to TRBD1 covers 7 bases. The origin of this receptor is a human donor in a cohort sampled during active COVID-19. The material sequenced was peripheral blood. The CDR3 loop is CASRDTTGYLYEQYF. The CDR3 nucleotides read TGTGCCAGCAGGGATACGACAGGGTATCTCTACGAGCAGTACTTC.